The source of this TCR beta chain is a study of T cell changes during pregnancy in multiple sclerosis. Germline V gives CDR1 SGHAT, CDR2 FQNNGV. With 3 bases clipped from V and 3 bases from J, the junction kept 15 bases outside the gene matches. The CDR3 loop spans 19 amino acids. Repertoires were generated with immunoSEQ multiplex PCR, while TCRdb's copy carries only in-frame clones and drops some. The repertoire holds 19,000 or so clones, with approximately 85% as singletons. This clone was recorded only once. This TCR derives from a female donor in good health, enrolled as a control in a pregnancy study. This specimen was CD8+ T cells from peripheral blood mononuclear cells, taken after pregnancy. The genes are TRBV11-2 and TRBJ2-7; 12 nucleotides line up with TRBD2. The DNA for the CDR3 is TGTGCCAGCAGCTTCCCGAGACTAGCGGGAGCGGGGGACGTCTACGAGCAGTACTTC. It translates to CASSFPRLAGAGDVYEQYF.